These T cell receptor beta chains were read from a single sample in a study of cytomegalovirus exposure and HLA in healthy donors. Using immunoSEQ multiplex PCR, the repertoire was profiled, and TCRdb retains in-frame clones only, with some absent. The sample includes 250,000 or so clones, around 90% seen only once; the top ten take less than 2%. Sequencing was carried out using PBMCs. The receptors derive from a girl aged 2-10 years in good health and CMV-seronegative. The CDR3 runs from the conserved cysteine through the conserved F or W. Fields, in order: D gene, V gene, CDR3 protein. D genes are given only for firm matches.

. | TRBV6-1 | CASSSRVTEAFF
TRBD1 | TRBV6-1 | CASINKRDSLTEAFF
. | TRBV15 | CATSRDSGGIGLHRQPQHF
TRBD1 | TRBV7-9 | CASSPRDRAFGAFF
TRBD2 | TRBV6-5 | CASSYGSGRDEETQYF
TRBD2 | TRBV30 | CAWSFTSGSTDTQYF
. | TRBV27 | CASSFAGISSGANVLTF
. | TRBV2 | CAGGAMRTEAFF
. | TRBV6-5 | CASVVPRGKNTEAFF
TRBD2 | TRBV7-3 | CASSPPLSGGARVF
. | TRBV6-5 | CASRPSLRTDTQYF
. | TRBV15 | CATSRDGRENEKLFF
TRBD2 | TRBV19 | CASSRQGLAVNTGELFF
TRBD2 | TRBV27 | CASRVAGGVDTQYF
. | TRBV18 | CASSLYRDRDYGYTF
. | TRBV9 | CASSVAGSGTDTQYF
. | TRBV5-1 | CASSLEAGGYTF
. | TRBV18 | CASSPFRRDGSYEQYF
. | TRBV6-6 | CASSDIAGDGEQYF
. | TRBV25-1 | CASSRRSPWNTGELFF
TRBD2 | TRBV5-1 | CASRRGSSYEQYF
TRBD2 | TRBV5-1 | CASSLPLAGAQQFF
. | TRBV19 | CASSIDGGPRQYF
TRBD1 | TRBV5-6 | CASSLGQGRKNTEAFF
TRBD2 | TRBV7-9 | CASSLKGTSGRRYTGELFF
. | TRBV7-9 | CASSLAPRWETQYF
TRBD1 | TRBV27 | CASRLQGANGYTF
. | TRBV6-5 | CASSYSGGLNYGYTF
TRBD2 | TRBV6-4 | CASSGGRDTGELFF
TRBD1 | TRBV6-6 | CASSRDRDLNYGYTF
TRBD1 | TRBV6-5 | CASSYSRQGNHEQYF
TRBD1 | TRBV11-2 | CASSLGQGAYEQYF
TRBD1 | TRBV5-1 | CASSLAGGLPYGYTF
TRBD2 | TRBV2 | CASGTLAGVFYEQFF
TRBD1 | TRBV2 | CASSPGQSNQPQHF
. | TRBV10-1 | CASRGGEGIEQYF
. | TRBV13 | CASSLGAGGAEAFF
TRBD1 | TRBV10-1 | CASSGQGGYEQYF
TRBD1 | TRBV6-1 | CASRGTGAYEQYF
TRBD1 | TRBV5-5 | CASTGQGSTEAFF
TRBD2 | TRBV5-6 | CASTPAGTTPGETQYF
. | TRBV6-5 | CASRGRGGNQPQHF